These 21 T cell receptor beta chains originate from one sample sequenced in a study of radiotherapy plus CTLA-4 blockade in lung cancer. Clones were read by immunoSEQ multiplex PCR, and TCRdb kept only the in-frame ones, dropping some. The profile covers about 73,000 clones, with about nine tenths appearing a single time and 40% taken by the ten largest. Sample: peripheral blood, taken from a patient treated with radiotherapy plus ipilimumab. The source is a human donor with non-small cell lung cancer that progressed on radiotherapy plus ipilimumab.

V gene TRBV28 combines with J gene TRBJ1-2, with D possibly TRBD1 on 6 matching bases. The V gene's germline CDR1 is MDHEN and CDR2 SYDVKM. V shed 6 bases and J shed 2 bases, with 13 bases lying between them. This CDR3 is 14 amino acids long. This CDR3 is CASSEPDRNYGYTF. CDR3 nucleotides: TGTGCCAGCAGCGAGCCCGACAGGAACTATGGCTACACCTTC.

The V call is TRBV5-1, the J call TRBJ1-5; tentative D call: TRBD1 (6 bases). Per the germline V gene, CDR1 is SGHRS and CDR2 is YFSETQ. This CDR3 has 13 residues. V was clipped by 2 bases and J by 11 bases, with 14 bases between them. The CDR3 bases are TGCGCCAGCAGCTTAGACAGTGGACAGACCCAGCATTTT. Its protein product is CASSLDSGQTQHF.

The chain recombines TRBV6-1 with TRBJ2-7; no definite D call. The CDR3 consists of 13 residues. V gave up 4 bases and J gave up 4 bases, with 11 bases separating them. CDR1 MNHNS and CDR2 SASEGT come from the germline V gene. The CDR3, as DNA: TGTGCCAGCAGTGTGTGGTTAGGTTACGAGCAGTACGTC. Protein product: CASSVWLGYEQYV.

This rearrangement joins TRBV29-1 to TRBJ1-1; 11 bases are shared with TRBD1. V dropped 6 bases and J dropped 4; count of bases not matched to a gene: 7. Germline V gene sequence: CDR1 SQVTM, CDR2 ANQGSEA. There are 14 residues in the CDR3. CDR3 DNA: TGCAGCGTGGACGGACAGGGGGCGAGCACTGAAGCTTTCTTT. Encoded protein: CSVDGQGASTEAFF.

The chain carries TRBV7-9 and TRBJ2-3; the D gene is possibly TRBD2 (5 bases). Trimming cost V 5 bases and J 1 base, with 13 bases left between them. CDR3 length: 15 residues. CDR1 SEHNR and CDR2 FQNEAQ come from the germline V gene (reference sequence). This CDR3 reads CASSPLSGRTDTQYF. The CDR3 DNA reads TGTGCCAGCAGCCCCCTCAGCGGTCGCACAGATACGCAGTATTTT.

There are a few counts of this clone. The genes are TRBV28 and TRBJ1-1; D is undetermined. V gave up 5 bases and J gave up 0 bases, with 13 bases separating them. Germline CDR1 is MDHEN and CDR2 is SYDVKM. This CDR3 has 15 residues. CDR3 in amino acids: CASSAPPVMNTEAFF. CDR3 in DNA: TGTGCCAGCAGTGCACCGCCGGTCATGAACACTGAAGCTTTCTTT.

V is TRBV27 and J is TRBJ2-6; a possible D gene is TRBD2 (6 bases). Germline lookup yields CDR1 MNHEY and CDR2 SMNVEV (reference sequence). Trimming removed 3 bases from V and 1 base from J, with 22 bases in between. The CDR3 runs 20 residues. CDR3 in amino acids: CASSLTFGTSVSSGANVLTF. CDR3 DNA: TGTGCCAGCAGTTTGACTTTTGGGACTTCCGTCTCATCTGGGGCCAACGTCCTGACTTTC.

The chain couples TRBV6-5 to TRBJ1-1, with 7 bases lining up with TRBD1. The length of the CDR3 is 14 residues. V shed 6 bases, J shed 1 base, and the junction held 5 bases outside the gene matches. Germline CDR1 MNHEY, CDR2 SVGAGI. CDR3 DNA sequence: TGTGCCAGCAGGTCGGGACAGACGAACACTGAAGCTTTCTTT. Protein sequence: CASRSGQTNTEAFF.

The V and J genes are TRBV5-5 and TRBJ1-5, with 7 bases fitting TRBD1. From germline, CDR1 is SGHKS and CDR2 YYEKEE (reference sequence). After removal of 4 bases from V and 0 bases from J, the junction contained 4 bases not matched to a gene. The CDR3 extends over 15 amino acids. In DNA, the CDR3 is TGTGCCAGCAGCGCGGGGACAGCTAGCAATCAGCCCCAGCATTTT. Its translation is CASSAGTASNQPQHF.

This rearrangement joins TRBV7-9 to TRBJ1-2, with no clear D. V was clipped by 5 bases and J by 4 bases, with 5 bases between them. This CDR3 is 11 amino acids long. The germline V gene encodes CDR1 SEHNR and CDR2 FQNEAQ (reference sequence). CDR3 sequence reads: CASSEAYGYTF. As DNA, the CDR3 is TGTGCCAGCAGCGAAGCCTATGGCTACACCTTC.

The V gene is TRBV30, the J gene TRBJ2-5, with 9 nucleotides matching TRBD1. Per germline, CDR1 GTSNPN and CDR2 SVGIG (reference sequence). After removal of 0 bases from V and 0 bases from J, the junction contained 5 bases not matched to a gene. This CDR3 contains 16 residues. CDR3 bases: TGTGCCTGGAGTGTTACAAGGACAGGGGACCAAGAGACCCAGTACTTC. Protein sequence: CAWSVTRTGDQETQYF.

V usage is TRBV29-1 and J usage is TRBJ2-7; the D gene is possibly TRBD1 (10 bases). V lost 6 bases and J lost 3, with 21 bases in between. This CDR3 comprises 15 residues. The germline V gene has CDR1 SQVTM and CDR2 ANQGSEA. The CDR3 DNA reads TGCAGCGTGCGGGGGGGGGACAGGGGAGTCTACGAGCAGTACTTC. Protein product: CSVRGGDRGVYEQYF.

Of note for this clone: Distinct nucleotide sequences in the sample also encode this CDR3. The chain uses TRBV9 and TRBJ2-2; 7 positions agree with TRBD1. J lost 5 bases, V lost 3 bases, and 4 bases had no gene match. CDR1 and CDR2 from the germline V gene are SGDLS and YYNGEE. CDR3 length: 14 amino acids. CDR3 protein: CASSATGDTGELFF. CDR3 nucleotides: TGTGCCAGCAGCGCAACAGGGGATACCGGGGAGCTGTTTTTT.

To note about this clone: Other DNA sequences in the same sample also yield this CDR3. V usage is TRBV4-1 and J usage is TRBJ2-2; D is uncertain. The CDR3 spans 15 residues. Germline CDR1 and CDR2: MGHRA and YSYEKL. The ends were cut back, 0 bases at V and 3 bases at J, with 8 bases in the middle. CDR3 amino acids: CASSQDSAYTGELFF. CDR3 nucleotide sequence: TGCGCCAGCAGCCAAGATTCGGCCTACACCGGGGAGCTGTTTTTT.

In its sample, this clone was seen once. CDR3 sequence (DNA): TGCGCCAGCAGTGAGCAGGCCTACACTGAAGCTTTCTTT. Translated, it gives CASSEQAYTEAFF. This chain connects TRBV10-1 to TRBJ1-1, with D hard to call. The germline gives CDR1 WNHNN, CDR2 SYGVQD (reference sequence). The CDR3 runs 13 residues. Trimming shortened V by 2 bases and J by 3 bases, and 7 bases separated the two germline ends.

This clone was seen more than once but under ten times. The rearrangement uses TRBV7-8 and TRBJ1-2; TRBD1 matches at 7 bases. The CDR3 spans 15 residues. J gave up 4 bases and V 6 bases, and 11 bases lay outside the gene matches. Germline V gene data show CDR1 as SGHVS and CDR2 as FQNEAQ. The CDR3 DNA follows: TGTGCCAGCAGTCCCACAGGGGTGGGGCTCTATGGCTACACCTTC. It is translated as CASSPTGVGLYGYTF.

V and J are TRBV10-1 and TRBJ2-2; D is possibly TRBD1 or TRBD2 (5 bases each). Germline lookup yields CDR1 WNHNN and CDR2 SYGVQD (reference sequence). The CDR3 runs to 14 residues. Trimming pared 6 bases from V and 0 bases from J, leaving 8 bases between. CDR3 region: CASRSGPNTGELFF. For the CDR3, the DNA is TGCGCCAGCAGATCGGGACCGAACACCGGGGAGCTGTTTTTT.

This clone was detected only once. J is TRBJ2-7 and V is TRBV10-3; D might be TRBD2 (6 bases). The V end was cut by 2 bases, the J end by 2 bases, with 10 bases between. The CDR3 is 14 amino acids. Germline V gene sequence: CDR1 ENHRY, CDR2 SYGVKD. CDR3 nucleotide sequence: TGTGCCATCAGTGAGGCGGGGATCGCCTACGAGCAGTACTTC. Translating it yields CAISEAGIAYEQYF.

The chain is built from TRBV27 and TRBJ2-4; maybe TRBD1 (5 bases). Germline V gene sequence: CDR1 MNHEY, CDR2 SMNVEV (reference sequence). Trimming pared 2 bases from V and 7 bases from J, leaving 9 bases between. The CDR3 is made up of 13 amino acids. CDR3: CASSLRQGNIQYF. CDR3 DNA sequence: TGTGCCAGCAGTTTACGGCAGGGCAACATTCAGTACTTC.

J is TRBJ2-1 and V is TRBV28, with D hard to call. Trimming left V 1 base short and J 10 bases short, with 5 bases between. The CDR3 has 11 residues. Germline V gene lookup returns CDR1 MDHEN and CDR2 SYDVKM. The CDR3 DNA reads as TGTGCCAGCAGTTTATCATGGGAGCAGTTCTTC. Protein product: CASSLSWEQFF.

The V gene is TRBV2, the J gene TRBJ2-7; possibly TRBD1 for D (5 bases). Germline V CDR1 and CDR2: SNHLY, FYNNEI. This CDR3 is built from 14 residues. Trimming pared 7 bases from V and 4 bases from J, leaving 17 bases between. In DNA, the CDR3 is TGTGCCAGCATGCCAAGTACAGGTGTTTACGAGCAGTACGTC. It specifies CASMPSTGVYEQYV.